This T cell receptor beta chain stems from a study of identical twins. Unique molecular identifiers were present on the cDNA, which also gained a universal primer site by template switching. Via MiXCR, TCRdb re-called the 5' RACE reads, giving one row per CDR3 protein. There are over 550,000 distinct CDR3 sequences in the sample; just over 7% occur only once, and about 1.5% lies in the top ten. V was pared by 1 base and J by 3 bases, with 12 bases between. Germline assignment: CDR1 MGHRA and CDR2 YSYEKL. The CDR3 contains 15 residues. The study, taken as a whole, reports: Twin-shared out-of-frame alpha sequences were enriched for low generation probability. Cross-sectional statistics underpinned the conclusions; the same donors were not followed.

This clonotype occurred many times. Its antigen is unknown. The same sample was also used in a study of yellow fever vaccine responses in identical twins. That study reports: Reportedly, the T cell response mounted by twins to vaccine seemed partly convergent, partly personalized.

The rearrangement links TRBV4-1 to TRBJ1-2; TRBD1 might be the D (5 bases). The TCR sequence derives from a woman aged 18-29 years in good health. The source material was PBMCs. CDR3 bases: TGCGCCAGCAGCCAAGCGTCCAGGGCTGACTATGGCTACACCTTC. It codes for CASSQASRADYGYTF.